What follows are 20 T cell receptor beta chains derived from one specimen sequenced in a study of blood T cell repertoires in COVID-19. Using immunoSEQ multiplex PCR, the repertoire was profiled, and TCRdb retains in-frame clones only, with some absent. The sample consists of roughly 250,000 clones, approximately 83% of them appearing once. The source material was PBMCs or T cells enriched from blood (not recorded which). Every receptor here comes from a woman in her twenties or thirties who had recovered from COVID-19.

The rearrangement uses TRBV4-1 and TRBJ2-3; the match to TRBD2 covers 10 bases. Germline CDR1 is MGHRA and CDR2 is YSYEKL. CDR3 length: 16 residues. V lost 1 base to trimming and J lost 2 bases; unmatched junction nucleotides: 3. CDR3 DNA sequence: TGCGCCAGCAGCCAAGGGACTAGCGGAAACACAGATACGCAGTATTTT. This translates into CASSQGTSGNTDTQYF.

CDR3 DNA: TGTGCCAGAGCGGGAGGGAACAGAGAGACCCAGTACTTC. Encoded protein: CARAGGNRETQYF. The chain carries TRBV6-5 and TRBJ2-5, with TRBD2 identical over 10 bases. CDR1 and CDR2 (germline): MNHEY, SVGAGI. This CDR3 comprises 13 residues. The trim removed 9 bases at V and 4 bases at J, leaving 5 bases unmatched.

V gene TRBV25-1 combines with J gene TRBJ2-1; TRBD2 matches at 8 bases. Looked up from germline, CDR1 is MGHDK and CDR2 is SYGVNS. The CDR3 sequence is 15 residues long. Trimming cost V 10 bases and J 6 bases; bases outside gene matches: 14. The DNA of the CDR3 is TGTGCCACTACCCGGACGGGGACTAGAGGCAATGAGCAGTTCTTC. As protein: CATTRTGTRGNEQFF.

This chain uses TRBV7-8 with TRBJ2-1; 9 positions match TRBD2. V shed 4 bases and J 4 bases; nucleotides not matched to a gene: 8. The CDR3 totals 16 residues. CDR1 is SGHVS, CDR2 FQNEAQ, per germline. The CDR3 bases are TGTGCCAGCAGCTCCCGACTAGCGGCCAGTTACAATGAGCAGTTCTTC. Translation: CASSSRLAASYNEQFF. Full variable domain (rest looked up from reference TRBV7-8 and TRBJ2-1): GAGVSQSPRYKVAKRGQDVALRCDPISGHVSLFWYQQALGQGPEFLTYFQNEAQLDKSGLPSDRFFAERPEGSVSTLKIQRTQQEDSAVYLCASSSRLAASYNEQFFGPGTRLTVL.

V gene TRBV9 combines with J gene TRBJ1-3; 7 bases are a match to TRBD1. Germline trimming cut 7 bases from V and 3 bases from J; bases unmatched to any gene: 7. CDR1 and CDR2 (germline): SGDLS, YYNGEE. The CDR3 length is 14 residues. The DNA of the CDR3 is TGTGCCAGCGCTCGGACAGGTCTTGGAAACACCATATATTTT. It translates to CASARTGLGNTIYF.

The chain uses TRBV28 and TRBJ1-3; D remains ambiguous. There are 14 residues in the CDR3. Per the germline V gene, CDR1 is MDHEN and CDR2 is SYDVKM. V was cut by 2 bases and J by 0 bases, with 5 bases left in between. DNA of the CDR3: TGTGCCAGCAGTTTACGCGGCTCTGGAAACACCATATATTTT. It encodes CASSLRGSGNTIYF. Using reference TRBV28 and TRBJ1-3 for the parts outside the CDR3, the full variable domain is DVKVTQSSRYLVKRTGEKVFLECVQDMDHENMFWYRQDPGLGLRLIYFSYDVKMKEKGDIPEGYSVSREKKERFSLILESASTNQTSMYLCASSLRGSGNTIYFGEGSWLTVV.

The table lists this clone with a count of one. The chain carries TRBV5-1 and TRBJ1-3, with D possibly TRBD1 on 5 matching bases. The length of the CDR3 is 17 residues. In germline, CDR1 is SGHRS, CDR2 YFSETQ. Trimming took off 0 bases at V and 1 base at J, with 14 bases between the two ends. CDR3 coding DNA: TGCGCCAGCAGCTTGGAGGCTCCCAGGGCATCTGGAAACACCATATATTTT. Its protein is CASSLEAPRASGNTIYF.

The CDR3 protein is CASSERPIGEAFF. CDR3 sequence (DNA): TGCGCCAGCAGTGAGCGGCCTATCGGGGAAGCTTTCTTT. The rearrangement uses TRBV10-1 and TRBJ1-1; D unresolved. This CDR3 is 13 amino acids long. Germline V gene lookup returns CDR1 WNHNN and CDR2 SYGVQD (reference sequence). Trimming left V 2 bases short and J 8 bases short, with 12 bases between.

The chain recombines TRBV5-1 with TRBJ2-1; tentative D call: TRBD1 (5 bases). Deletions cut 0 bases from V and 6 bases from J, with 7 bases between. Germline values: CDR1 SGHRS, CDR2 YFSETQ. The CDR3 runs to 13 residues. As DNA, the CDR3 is TGCGCCAGCAGCTTGGAGGGGATCAATGAGCAGTTCTTC. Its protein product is CASSLEGINEQFF.

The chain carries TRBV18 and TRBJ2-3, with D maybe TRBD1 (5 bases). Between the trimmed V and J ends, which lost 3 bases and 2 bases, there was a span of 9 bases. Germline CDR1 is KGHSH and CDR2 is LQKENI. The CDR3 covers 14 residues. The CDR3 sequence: CASSPPGHTDTQYF. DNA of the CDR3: TGTGCCAGCTCACCCCCAGGACACACAGATACGCAGTATTTT. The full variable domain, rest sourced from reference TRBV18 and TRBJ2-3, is NAGVMQNPRHLVRRRGQEARLRCSPMKGHSHVYWYRQLPEEGLKFMVYLQKENIIDESGMPKERFSAEFPKEGPSILRIQQVVRGDSAAYFCASSPPGHTDTQYFGPGTRLTVL.

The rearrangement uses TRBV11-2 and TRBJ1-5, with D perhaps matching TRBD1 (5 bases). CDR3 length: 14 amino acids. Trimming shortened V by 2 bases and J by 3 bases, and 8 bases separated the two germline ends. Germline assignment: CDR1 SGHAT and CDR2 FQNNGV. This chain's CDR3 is CASSLTGSNQPQHF. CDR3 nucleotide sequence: TGTGCCAGCAGCTTAACAGGATCCAATCAGCCCCAGCATTTT.

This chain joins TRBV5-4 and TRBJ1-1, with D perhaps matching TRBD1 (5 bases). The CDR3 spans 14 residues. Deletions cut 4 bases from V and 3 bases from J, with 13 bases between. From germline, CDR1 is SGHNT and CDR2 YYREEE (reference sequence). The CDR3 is CASSPSGLHTEAFF. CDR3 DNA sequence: TGTGCCAGCAGCCCCTCAGGGTTGCACACTGAAGCTTTCTTT. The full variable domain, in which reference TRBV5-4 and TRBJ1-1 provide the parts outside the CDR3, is ETGVTQSPTHLIKTRGQQVTLRCSSQSGHNTVSWYQQALGQGPQFIFQYYREEENGRGNFPPRFSGLQFPNYSSELNVNALELDDSALYLCASSPSGLHTEAFFGQGTRLTVV.

CDR3 loop: CASSSTQGYEQYF. The CDR3 nucleotides read TGTGCCAGCAGCTCCACACAGGGCTACGAGCAGTACTTC. This chain connects TRBV7-8 to TRBJ2-7; D is possibly TRBD1 (6 bases). Germline CDR1 is SGHVS and CDR2 is FQNEAQ. The CDR3 sequence is 13 residues long. Trimming took off 4 bases at V and 3 bases at J, with 10 bases between the two ends.

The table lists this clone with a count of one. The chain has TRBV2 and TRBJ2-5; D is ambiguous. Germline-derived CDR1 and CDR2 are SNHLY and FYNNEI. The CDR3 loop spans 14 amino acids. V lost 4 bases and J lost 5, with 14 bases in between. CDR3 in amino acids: CASSGQAVGETQYF. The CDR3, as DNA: TGTGCCAGCAGTGGACAAGCCGTTGGGGAGACCCAGTACTTC.

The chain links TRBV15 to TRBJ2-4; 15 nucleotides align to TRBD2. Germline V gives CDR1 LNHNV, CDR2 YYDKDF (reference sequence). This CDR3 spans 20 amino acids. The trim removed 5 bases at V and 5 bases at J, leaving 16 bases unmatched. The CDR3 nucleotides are TGTGCCACCAGCCCTGGAGGGACTAGCGGGAGGCCCCTGGAGCAAAACATTCAGTACTTC. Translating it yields CATSPGGTSGRPLEQNIQYF. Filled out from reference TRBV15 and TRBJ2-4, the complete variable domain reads DAMVIQNPRYQVTQFGKPVTLSCSQTLNHNVMYWYQQKSSQAPKLLFHYYDKDFNNEADTPDNFQSRRPNTSFCFLDIRSPGLGDTAMYLCATSPGGTSGRPLEQNIQYFGAGTRLSVL.

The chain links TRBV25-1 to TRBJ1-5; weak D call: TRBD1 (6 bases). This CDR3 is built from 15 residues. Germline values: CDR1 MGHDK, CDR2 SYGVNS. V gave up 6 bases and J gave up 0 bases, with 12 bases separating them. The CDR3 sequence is CASRGRGGSNQPQHF. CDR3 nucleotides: TGTGCCAGCAGGGGGAGGGGGGGTAGCAATCAGCCCCAGCATTTT.

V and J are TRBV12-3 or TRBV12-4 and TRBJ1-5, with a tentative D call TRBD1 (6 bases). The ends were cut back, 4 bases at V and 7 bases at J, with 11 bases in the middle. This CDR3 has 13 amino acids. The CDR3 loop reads CASSSQGRQPQHF. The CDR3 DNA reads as TGTGCCAGCAGTTCACAGGGAAGGCAGCCCCAGCATTTT.

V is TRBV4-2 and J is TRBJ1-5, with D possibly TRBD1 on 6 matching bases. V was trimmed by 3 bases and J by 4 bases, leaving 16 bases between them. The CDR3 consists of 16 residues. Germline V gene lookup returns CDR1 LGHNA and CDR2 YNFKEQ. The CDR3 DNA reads TGTGCCAGCAGCCATCAATTTGAGGGGGGGAATCAGCCCCAGCATTTT. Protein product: CASSHQFEGGNQPQHF.

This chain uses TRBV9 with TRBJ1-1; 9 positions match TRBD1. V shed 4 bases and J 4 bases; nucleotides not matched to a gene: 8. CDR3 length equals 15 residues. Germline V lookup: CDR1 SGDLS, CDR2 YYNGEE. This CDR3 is CASSPRTGAGTEAFF. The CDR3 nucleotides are TGTGCCAGCAGCCCCCGGACAGGGGCTGGCACTGAAGCTTTCTTT.

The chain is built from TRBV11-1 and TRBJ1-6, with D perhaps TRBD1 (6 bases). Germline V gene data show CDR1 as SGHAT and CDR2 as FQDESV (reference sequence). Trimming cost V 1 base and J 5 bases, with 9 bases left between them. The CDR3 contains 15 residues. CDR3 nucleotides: TGTGCCAGCAGCTTAGACAGGGATGATAATTCACCCCTCCACTTT. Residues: CASSLDRDDNSPLHF.